This record concerns one T cell receptor beta chain sequence. Study processing details: The assay estimated nucleated cells by amplifying reference gene primers. Measured with immunoSEQ multiplex PCR; TCRdb has only the in-frame clones, and not every one. V and J calls and clone size are those listed in that table; D and trimming were worked out from the DNA. The top ten hold 4.6% of the sample, which has a few hundred thousand clones, 83% seen once. Germline CDR1 reads MNHEY; CDR2 reads SVGAGI. The J segment lost 7 bases and the V segment lost 2 bases, leaving 10 bases of the junction unmatched. This CDR3 has 15 amino acids. The data were obtained in a study of blood T cell repertoires in COVID-19. In the study overall: Donors in the United States, Italy and Spain gave samples during acute or convalescent COVID-19. The analysed material was cDNA or gDNA that came from T cells, B-cell-depleted T cells, or PBMCs.

This rearrangement joins TRBV6-5 to TRBJ1-2; 7 bases align to TRBD1. This clonotype originated in a man in his sixties who had recovered from COVID-19. The specimen sequenced was peripheral blood. The CDR3 DNA reads TGTGCCAGCAGTTACGATGGGGTAGGGGGCGTTGGCTACACCTTC. Translation gives CASSYDGVGGVGYTF.